Presented here are 12 T cell receptor beta chains from one specimen sequenced in a study of metastatic and nonmetastatic thyroid tumors. TCRdb re-clonotyped the PCR reads through MiXCR. The table includes roughly 22,000 clones, around an eighth detected once. No patient received treatment before thyroid surgery. The sequenced sample consisted of blood. The receptor source for this set is a female donor with papillary thyroid cancer or a benign thyroid nodule (not recorded which). Some clones in this sample may be carry-over from other donors' samples.

V and J are TRBV7-8 and TRBJ2-7, with 13 bases that match TRBD2. CDR1 and CDR2 from the germline V gene are SGHVS and FQNEAQ. CDR3 length: 16 amino acids. V was pared by 0 bases and J by 4 bases, with 3 bases of the junction left unmatched. CDR3 coding DNA: TGTGCCAGCAGCTTAGCTCCGGGACTAGCGGGATACGAGCAGTACTTC. It is translated as CASSLAPGLAGYEQYF.

In this sample, this clone turned up many times. The junction shows a germline mismatch at one end, possibly a read error. The chain has TRBV19 and TRBJ2-1, with TRBD1 matching over 8 bases. This CDR3 has 17 amino acids. Germline assignment: CDR1 LNHDA and CDR2 SQIVND (reference sequence). CDR3 in amino acids: CACSIRGQGVIFNEQFF. The CDR3 DNA reads TGTGCCTGTAGTATCAGGGGGCAGGGAGTAATCTTCAATGAGCAGTTCTTC.

This clone occurred many times. The V and J genes are TRBV28 and TRBJ2-3, with 11 bases lining up with TRBD2. This CDR3 spans 14 amino acids. The germline V gene encodes CDR1 MDHEN and CDR2 SYDVKM. The V and J ends lost 8 bases and 2 bases, in that order; junction bases with no gene match: 3. CDR3 region: CASRLAGTTDTQYF. CDR3 sequence (DNA): TGTGCCAGCCGACTAGCGGGAACCACAGATACGCAGTATTTT.

In its sample, this clone was seen many times. This sequence joins TRBV5-1 and TRBJ2-3; D is ambiguous. CDR1 is SGHRS, CDR2 YFSETQ, per germline. The CDR3 totals 13 residues. Trimming left V 0 bases short and J 4 bases short, with 6 bases between. This chain's CDR3 is CASSLGGADTQYF. The CDR3 DNA reads as TGCGCCAGCAGCTTGGGTGGCGCAGATACGCAGTATTTT.

The chain is built from TRBV10-3 and TRBJ1-5; weak D call: TRBD1 (5 bases). Germline V gene sequence: CDR1 ENHRY, CDR2 SYGVKD. CDR3 length equals 12 residues. Trimming cost V 5 bases and J 7 bases, with 9 bases left between them. The CDR3 DNA sequence: TGTGCCATCAGTCAGGGATTCCAGCCCCAGCATTTT. It encodes CAISQGFQPQHF.

In its sample, this clone is large. J is TRBJ2-2 and V is TRBV19; TRBD1 matches 9 bases. The trim removed 7 bases at V and 1 base at J, leaving 4 bases unmatched. Germline lookup yields CDR1 LNHDA and CDR2 SQIVND (reference sequence). The CDR3 has 15 amino acids. In DNA, the CDR3 is TGTGCCAGTATTGACAGGGGGAAGAACACCGGGGAGCTGTTTTTT. It encodes CASIDRGKNTGELFF.

This clone was seen repeatedly, ten times or more. The genes are TRBV28 and TRBJ1-6; the D gene is possibly TRBD1 (5 bases). Germline values: CDR1 MDHEN, CDR2 SYDVKM. The V gene lost 7 bases and the J gene lost 14 bases, with 21 bases spanning the gap. This CDR3 contains 14 residues. CDR3 nucleotide sequence: TGTGCCAGCACCCCCGGGACGTTGGGGCCATCCCTCCACTTT. This sequence encodes CASTPGTLGPSLHF.

This clone was detected a few times. This sequence joins TRBV27 and TRBJ2-7; 13 positions agree with TRBD2. Per the germline V gene, CDR1 is MNHEY and CDR2 is SMNVEV (reference sequence). There are 16 residues in the CDR3. V shed 4 bases and J 7 bases; nucleotides not matched to a gene: 10. The DNA for the CDR3 is TGTGCCAGCAGTTCCGGACTAGCGGGAGTAGGGTATGAGCAGTACTTC. Translating gives CASSSGLAGVGYEQYF.

This clone was seen ten or more times. The rearrangement joins TRBV2 to TRBJ2-7, with 11 bases identical to TRBD1. This CDR3 is 14 amino acids long. Germline values: CDR1 SNHLY, CDR2 FYNNEI. The junction had 4 bases not matched to a gene; V was cut back by 6 bases and J by 3 bases. The CDR3, as DNA: TGTGCCAGCAGGGGGACAGGGGGGCGCTACGAGCAGTACTTC. Its translation is CASRGTGGRYEQYF.

In this sample, this clone is medium-sized. The gene calls are TRBV28 and TRBJ1-5; 9 nucleotides line up with TRBD1. With V trimmed by 2 bases and J by 0 bases, 5 bases remained unmatched. This CDR3 comprises 17 residues. CDR1 MDHEN and CDR2 SYDVKM come from the germline V gene. In DNA, the CDR3 is TGTGCCAGCAGTTTACGAATACAGGGGGCTAGCAATCAGCCCCAGCATTTT. Residues: CASSLRIQGASNQPQHF. The whole variable domain, remainder taken from reference TRBV28 and TRBJ1-5, is DVKVTQSSRYLVKRTGEKVFLECVQDMDHENMFWYRQDPGLGLRLIYFSYDVKMKEKGDIPEGYSVSREKKERFSLILESASTNQTSMYLCASSLRIQGASNQPQHFGDGTRLSIL.

This clone occurred many times. V and J are TRBV4-2 and TRBJ2-1, with D perhaps being TRBD1 or TRBD2 (5 bases each). The length of the CDR3 is 14 residues. CDR1 is LGHNA and CDR2 is YNFKEQ in the germline V gene. V lost 5 bases and J 1 base, leaving 9 bases between the germline ends. CDR3 residues: CASSGTGSYNEQFF. In nucleotides, the CDR3 is TGTGCCAGCAGCGGGACGGGATCCTACAATGAGCAGTTCTTC.

This clone was picked up a small number of times. This could be a read error, since a much larger clone is one nucleotide away. Other DNA sequences in the sample encode the same CDR3. The J gene is TRBJ1-4, the V gene TRBV4-1, with 9 bases aligning to TRBD1. Germline V CDR1 and CDR2: MGHRA, YSYEKL. This CDR3 contains 16 residues. The CDR3 DNA follows: TGCGCCAGCAGCCAAGTGGGACAGGGTCCTAATGAAAAACTGTTTTTC. This gives the protein CASSQVGQGPNEKLFF.